Listed below are T cell receptor beta chains from one sample, sequenced in a study of immune evolution from preneoplasia to lung adenocarcinoma. TCRdb's table, derived via immunoSEQ multiplex PCR, lists solely in-frame clones and lacks some. The sample records 4,500 to 7,000 clones, nearly 70% being singletons. Sequencing was done on a sample of FFPE adjacent normal lung tissue. The receptors stem from a person aged 80 or older with lung adenocarcinoma. Both conserved end residues are part of each CDR3. The order of the fields is J gene, D gene, V gene, clone size, CDR3 protein, CDR3 DNA. The D gene is left open where the match is weak. Clone size is not always given. Where it is, it says once, few, many or a class for expanded clones.

TRBJ1-2,-,TRBV4-3,-,CASSQERQPNYGYTF,TGCGCCAGCAGCCAAGAGAGACAGCCTAACTATGGCTACACCTTC
TRBJ2-3,-,TRBV4-1,-,CASSQDATGRDTQYF,TGCGCCAGCAGCCAAGACGCGACAGGGAGGGATACGCAGTATTTT
TRBJ2-3,TRBD1,TRBV7-8,-,CASNGDRIFTDTQYF,TGTGCCAGCAACGGGGACAGGATCTTTACAGATACGCAGTATTTT
TRBJ2-2,TRBD2,TRBV2,-,CASSERGGPGELFF,TGTGCCAGCAGTGAGCGGGGGGGCCCCGGGGAGCTGTTTTTT
TRBJ2-5,-,TRBV4-3,-,CASSQDGFQETQYF,TGCGCCAGCAGCCAAGACGGTTTCCAAGAGACCCAGTACTTC
TRBJ2-2,-,TRBV9,-,CASSPGRTAGTGELFF,TGTGCCAGCAGCCCCGGACGGACAGCGGGGACCGGGGAGCTGTTTTTT
TRBJ2-1,-,TRBV5-1,-,CASSPLKSGFRDNEQFF,TGCGCCAGCAGCCCCCTCAAGTCGGGATTCCGGGACAATGAGCAGTTCTTC
TRBJ2-7,-,TRBV7-2,-,CASSLEESSYEQYF,TGTGCCAGCAGCTTAGAAGAATCTTCCTACGAGCAGTACTTC
TRBJ2-7,TRBD2,TRBV4-2,few,CASSLRTSGGAFDEQYF,TGTGCCAGCAGCCTAAGGACTAGCGGGGGGGCCTTTGACGAGCAGTACTTC
TRBJ1-1,-,TRBV7-2,-,CASSLVGRYTEAFF,TGTGCCAGCAGCTTAGTTGGACGGTACACTGAAGCTTTCTTT
TRBJ2-7,TRBD1,TRBV4-3,-,CASSQGDRGTYEQYF,TGCGCCAGCAGCCAAGGGGACAGGGGGACTTACGAGCAGTACTTC
TRBJ2-7,TRBD1,TRBV6-6,-,CASGEATGALEQYF,TGTGCCAGCGGGGAAGCGACAGGGGCTTTAGAGCAGTACTTC
TRBJ1-6,-,TRBV25-1,-,CASRNIAGSPLHF,TGTGCCAGCAGGAATATAGCCGGTTCACCCCTCCACTTT
TRBJ2-3,TRBD2,TRBV6-6,few,CASIKRGSGEADTQYF,TGTGCCAGCATCAAACGGGGCAGCGGGGAAGCAGATACGCAGTATTTT
TRBJ2-5,TRBD2,TRBV7-2,-,CASSPHGGGAETQYF,TGTGCCAGCAGCCCGCACGGCGGGGGGGCCGAGACCCAGTACTTC
TRBJ2-7,-,TRBV7-6,few,CASSPGDIDEQYF,TGTGCCAGCAGCCCGGGGGACATCGACGAGCAGTACTTC